This entry lists 12 T cell receptor beta chains sequenced from one sample in a study of blood T cells in healthy people across ages (dated by TCRdb to between 2014 and 2017). The library came from 5' RACE. TCRdb records Illumina HiSeq 2500 as the sequencer. A second PCR of about 7 to 12 cycles was run with a J-beta primer mix and a sample-barcoded 5' primer. The public reads were reanalyzed by TCRdb: fastp trimming at Q25, MiXCR alignment, in-frame beta chains only. Identical CDR3 proteins give one entry, which carries the most common genes and DNA. The table for this sample lists approximately 1.5 million distinct CDR3 sequences; 35% to 45% of them were counted only once. Approximately 4.1% of the sample lies in the top ten. The sample was blood. The receptors derive from a woman between 18 and 29 years old in good health.

V and J are TRBV20-1 and TRBJ1-1; no reliable D call. Trimming stripped 7 bases from V and 0 bases from J, with 12 bases between. Per the germline V gene, CDR1 is DFQATT and CDR2 is SNEGSKA (reference sequence). This CDR3 comprises 13 residues. CDR3 DNA sequence: TGCAGTGTCAGACTCACACTGAACACTGAAGCTTTCTTT. This translates into CSVRLTLNTEAFF.

J is TRBJ2-6 and V is TRBV6-5; a weak D match, TRBD2 (6 bases). CDR1 and CDR2 from the germline V gene are MNHEY and SVGAGI. The CDR3 covers 15 residues. V was shortened by 6 bases and J by 2 bases, with 11 bases between the two germline ends. The CDR3 nucleotides are TGTGCCAGCAGAGATGGGGAGGCTGGGGCCAACGTCCTGACTTTC. Translation gives CASRDGEAGANVLTF.

The chain couples TRBV29-1 to TRBJ2-2; D is unresolved. The CDR3 has 14 amino acids. Deletions cut 4 bases from V and 0 bases from J, with 9 bases between. Per the germline V gene, CDR1 is SQVTM and CDR2 is ANQGSEA. The CDR3 sequence is CSVVSRPNTGELFF. For the CDR3, the DNA is TGCAGCGTTGTGTCGCGGCCGAACACCGGGGAGCTGTTTTTT.

This clonotype was found a few times. CDR3 sequence reads: CASSSPPLGPNEQFF. The CDR3, as DNA: TGTGCCAGCAGCTCGCCCCCCTTAGGCCCGAATGAGCAGTTCTTC. The genes are TRBV7-2 and TRBJ2-1; D gene unclear. The ends were cut back, 4 bases at V and 7 bases at J, with 17 bases in the middle. Germline CDR1 is SGHTA and CDR2 is FQGNSA. The CDR3 sequence is 15 residues long.

This clonotype has a handful of counts. The chain has TRBV2 and TRBJ2-1; 7 bases fit TRBD2. V shed 5 bases, J shed 10 bases, and the junction held 17 bases outside the gene matches. The CDR3 has 16 amino acids. CDR1 SNHLY and CDR2 FYNNEI come from the germline V gene. CDR3 in DNA: TGTGCCAGCAGTCCCCTTCAACCGGGACTATCAAGCGAGCAGTTCTTC. This encodes CASSPLQPGLSSEQFF.

The rearrangement joins TRBV20-1 to TRBJ1-2; a weak D match, TRBD1 (5 bases). There are 11 residues in the CDR3. Germline values: CDR1 DFQATT, CDR2 SNEGSKA (reference sequence). V lost 1 base to trimming and J lost 8 bases, with 8 bases between them. The DNA for the CDR3 is TGCAGTGCTAGAGTCGCAGGGGGCTACACCTTC. Its protein product is CSARVAGGYTF.

The chain has TRBV12-3 or TRBV12-4 and TRBJ2-3, with D possibly called TRBD1 or TRBD2 (5 bases each). The CDR3 extends over 15 amino acids. Deletions cut 7 bases from V and 0 bases from J, with 14 bases between. Written as DNA, the CDR3 is TGTGCCAGCAACCGAGGGGCTCTTAGCACAGATACGCAGTATTTT. Amino acid sequence: CASNRGALSTDTQYF.

Only a few counts were recorded for this clonotype. This chain links TRBV7-9 with TRBJ2-5, with D perhaps given as TRBD1 or TRBD2 (6 bases each). Germline CDR1 and CDR2: SEHNR and FQNEAQ (reference sequence). The germline V and J ends were trimmed by 5 bases and 4 bases, with 17 bases remaining between them. The CDR3 has 15 amino acids. This chain's CDR3 is CASSGGARGGETQYF. In nucleotides, the CDR3 is TGTGCCAGCAGCGGAGGAGCCAGGGGAGGAGAGACCCAGTACTTC.

This clonotype was observed a handful of times. The chain combines TRBV5-1 with TRBJ2-3; 7 bases are shared with TRBD1. With V trimmed by 3 bases and J by 4 bases, 5 bases remained unmatched. The germline gives CDR1 SGHRS, CDR2 YFSETQ. This CDR3 is 14 amino acids long. This CDR3 reads CASSSYRGADTQYF. In DNA, the CDR3 is TGCGCCAGCAGCTCCTACAGGGGCGCAGATACGCAGTATTTT.

This rearrangement joins TRBV5-1 to TRBJ1-1; D is possibly TRBD1 (6 bases). Trimming pared 8 bases from V and 4 bases from J, leaving 21 bases between. The CDR3 extends over 15 amino acids. Germline V gene data show CDR1 as SGHRS and CDR2 as YFSETQ. This CDR3 reads CASTQRGEGGTEAFF. For the CDR3, the DNA is TGCGCCAGTACCCAGAGGGGTGAAGGGGGCACTGAAGCTTTCTTT.

This clonotype was recorded a few times. The J gene is TRBJ1-4, the V gene TRBV28; D remains unclear. Germline V CDR1 and CDR2: MDHEN, SYDVKM. V gave up 5 bases and J gave up 0 bases, with 1 base separating them. The CDR3 sequence is 12 residues long. The CDR3 DNA follows: TGTGCCAGCAGTACAACTAATGAAAAACTGTTTTTT. Amino acid sequence: CASSTTNEKLFF.

The rearrangement uses TRBV2 and TRBJ1-5; maybe TRBD1 (5 bases). The CDR3 has 12 amino acids. The V end was cut by 5 bases, the J end by 7 bases, with 9 bases between. The germline CDR1 and CDR2 sequences are SNHLY and FYNNEI. Written as DNA, the CDR3 is TGTGCCAGCAGTTCAGGGCCCCAGCCCCAGCATTTT. Encoded protein: CASSSGPQPQHF.